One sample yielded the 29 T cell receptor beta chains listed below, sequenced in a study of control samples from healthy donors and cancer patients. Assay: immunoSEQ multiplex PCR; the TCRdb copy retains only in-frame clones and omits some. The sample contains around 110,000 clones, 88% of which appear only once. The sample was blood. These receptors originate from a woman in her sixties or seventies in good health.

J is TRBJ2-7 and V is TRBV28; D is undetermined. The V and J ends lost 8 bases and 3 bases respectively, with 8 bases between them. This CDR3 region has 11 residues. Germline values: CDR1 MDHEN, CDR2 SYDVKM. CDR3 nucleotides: TGTGCCAGCCAAGAGGACTACGAGCAGTACTTC. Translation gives CASQEDYEQYF.

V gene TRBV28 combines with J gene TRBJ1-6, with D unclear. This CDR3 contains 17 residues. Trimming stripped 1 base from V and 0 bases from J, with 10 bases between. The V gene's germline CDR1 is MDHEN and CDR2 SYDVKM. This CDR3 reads CASSLSVFLSYNSPLHF. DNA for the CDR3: TGTGCCAGCAGTTTATCAGTCTTCCTCTCCTATAATTCACCCCTCCACTTT.

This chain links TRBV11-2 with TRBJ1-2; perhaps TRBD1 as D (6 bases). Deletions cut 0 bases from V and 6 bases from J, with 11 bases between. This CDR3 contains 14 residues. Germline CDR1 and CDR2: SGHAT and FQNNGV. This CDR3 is CASSLDPQGNGYTF. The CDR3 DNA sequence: TGTGCCAGCAGCTTAGATCCACAGGGCAATGGCTACACCTTC.

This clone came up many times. The CDR3 DNA sequence: TGTGCCAGCAGCTTAGAGTTCGGACGGATGAACACTGAAGCTTTCTTT. Protein product: CASSLEFGRMNTEAFF. The V gene is TRBV11-2, the J gene TRBJ1-1; no clear D gene. V lost 0 bases and J lost 0, with 11 bases in between. Germline assignment: CDR1 SGHAT and CDR2 FQNNGV. This CDR3 comprises 16 residues.

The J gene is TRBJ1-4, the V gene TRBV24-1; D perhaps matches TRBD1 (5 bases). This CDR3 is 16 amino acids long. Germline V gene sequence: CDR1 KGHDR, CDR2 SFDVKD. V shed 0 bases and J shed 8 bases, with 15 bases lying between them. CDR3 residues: CATSDLGGGLGEKLFF. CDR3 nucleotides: TGTGCCACCAGTGATTTGGGGGGAGGACTCGGAGAAAAACTGTTTTTT.

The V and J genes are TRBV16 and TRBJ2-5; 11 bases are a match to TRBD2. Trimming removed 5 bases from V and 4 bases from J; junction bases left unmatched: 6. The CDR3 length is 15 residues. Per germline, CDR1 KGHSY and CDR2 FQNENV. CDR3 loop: CASSYRGTSGETQYF. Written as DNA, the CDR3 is TGTGCCAGCAGCTACAGGGGGACTAGCGGAGAGACCCAGTACTTC.

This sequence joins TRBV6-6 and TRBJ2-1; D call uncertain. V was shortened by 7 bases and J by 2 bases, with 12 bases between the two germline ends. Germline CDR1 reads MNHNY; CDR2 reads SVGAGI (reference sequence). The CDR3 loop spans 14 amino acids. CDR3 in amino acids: CASTPTDTYNEQFF. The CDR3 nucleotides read TGTGCCAGCACTCCGACCGATACCTACAATGAGCAGTTCTTC.

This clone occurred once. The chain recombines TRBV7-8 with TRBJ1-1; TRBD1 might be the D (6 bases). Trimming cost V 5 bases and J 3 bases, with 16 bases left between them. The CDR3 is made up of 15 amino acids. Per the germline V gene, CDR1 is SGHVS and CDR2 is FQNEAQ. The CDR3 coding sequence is TGTGCCAGCAGCCAACACAGGGATGTCGACACTGAAGCTTTCTTT. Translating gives CASSQHRDVDTEAFF.

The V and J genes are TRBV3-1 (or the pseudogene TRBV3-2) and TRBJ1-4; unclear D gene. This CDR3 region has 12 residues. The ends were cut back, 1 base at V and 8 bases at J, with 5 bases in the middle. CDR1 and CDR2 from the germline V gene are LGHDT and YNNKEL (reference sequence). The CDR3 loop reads CASSQVSEKLFF. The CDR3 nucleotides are TGTGCCAGCAGCCAAGTTTCCGAAAAACTGTTTTTT.

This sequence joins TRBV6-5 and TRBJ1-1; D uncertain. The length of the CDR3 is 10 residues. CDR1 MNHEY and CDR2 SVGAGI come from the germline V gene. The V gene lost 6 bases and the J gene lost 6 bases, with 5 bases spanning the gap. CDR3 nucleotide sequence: TGTGCCAGCAGGATTTCTGAAGCTTTCTTT. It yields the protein CASRISEAFF.

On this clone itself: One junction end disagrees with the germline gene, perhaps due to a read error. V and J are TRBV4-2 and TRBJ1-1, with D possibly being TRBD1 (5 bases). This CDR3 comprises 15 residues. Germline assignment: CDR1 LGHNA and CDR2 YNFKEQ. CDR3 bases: TGTGCCAGCAGTCAAGGGGAGGGTGGGAGCACTGAAGCTTTCTTT. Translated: CASSQGEGGSTEAFF.

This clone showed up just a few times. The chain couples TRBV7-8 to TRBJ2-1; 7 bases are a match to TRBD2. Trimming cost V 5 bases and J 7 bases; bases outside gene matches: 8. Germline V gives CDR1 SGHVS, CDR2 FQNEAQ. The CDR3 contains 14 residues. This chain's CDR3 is CASSHRGGGNEQFF. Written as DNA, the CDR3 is TGTGCCAGCAGCCACCGTGGGGGGGGGAATGAGCAGTTCTTC. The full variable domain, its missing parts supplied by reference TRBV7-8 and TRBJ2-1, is GAGVSQSPRYKVAKRGQDVALRCDPISGHVSLFWYQQALGQGPEFLTYFQNEAQLDKSGLPSDRFFAERPEGSVSTLKIQRTQQEDSAVYLCASSHRGGGNEQFFGPGTRLTVL.

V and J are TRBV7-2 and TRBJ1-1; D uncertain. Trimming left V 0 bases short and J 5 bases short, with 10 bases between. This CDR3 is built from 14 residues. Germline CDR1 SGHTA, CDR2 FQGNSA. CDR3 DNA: TGTGCCAGCAGCTTAGCCGGGCGACGGACTGAAGCTTTCTTT. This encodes CASSLAGRRTEAFF.

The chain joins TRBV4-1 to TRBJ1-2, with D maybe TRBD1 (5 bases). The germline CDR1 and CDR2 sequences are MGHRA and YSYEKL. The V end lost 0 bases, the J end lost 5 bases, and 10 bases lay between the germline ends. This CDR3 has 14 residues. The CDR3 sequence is CASSQDSGTYGYTF. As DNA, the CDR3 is TGCGCCAGCAGCCAAGATTCAGGGACTTATGGCTACACCTTC.

Written as DNA, the CDR3 is TGCGCCAGCAGTATGGGACAGGGCACCGGGGAGCTGTTTTTT. Translation: CASSMGQGTGELFF. The chain links TRBV10-1 to TRBJ2-2; 9 positions agree with TRBD1. V gave up 5 bases and J gave up 4 bases; unmatched junction bases: 2. The length of the CDR3 is 14 residues. Germline-derived CDR1 and CDR2 are WNHNN and SYGVQD (reference sequence).

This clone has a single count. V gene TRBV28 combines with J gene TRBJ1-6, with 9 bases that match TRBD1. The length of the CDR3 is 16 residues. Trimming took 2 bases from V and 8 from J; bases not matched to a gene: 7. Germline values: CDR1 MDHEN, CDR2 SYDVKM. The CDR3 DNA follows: TGTGCCAGCAGTTTAACCCCGAGACAGGGGGATTCACCCCTCCACTTT. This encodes CASSLTPRQGDSPLHF.

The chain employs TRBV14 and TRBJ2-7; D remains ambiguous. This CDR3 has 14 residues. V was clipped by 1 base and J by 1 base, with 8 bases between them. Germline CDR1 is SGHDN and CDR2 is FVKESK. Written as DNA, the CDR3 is TGTGCCAGCAGCCAAGTCGGGCGATCCTACGAGCAGTACTTC. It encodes CASSQVGRSYEQYF.

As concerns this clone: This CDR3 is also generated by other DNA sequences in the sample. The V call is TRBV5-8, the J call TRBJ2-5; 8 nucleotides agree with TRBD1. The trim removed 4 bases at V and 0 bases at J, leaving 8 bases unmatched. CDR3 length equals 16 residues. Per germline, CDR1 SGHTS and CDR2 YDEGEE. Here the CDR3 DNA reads TGTGCCAGCAGCAGGGGTCGGACAGGGCACCAAGAGACCCAGTACTTC. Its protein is CASSRGRTGHQETQYF.

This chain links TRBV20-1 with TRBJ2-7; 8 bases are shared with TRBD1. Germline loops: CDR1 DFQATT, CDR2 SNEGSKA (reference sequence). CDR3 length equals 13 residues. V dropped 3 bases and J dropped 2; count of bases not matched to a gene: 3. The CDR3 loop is CSASSGQAYEQYF. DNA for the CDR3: TGCAGTGCTAGTTCGGGACAGGCCTACGAGCAGTACTTC.

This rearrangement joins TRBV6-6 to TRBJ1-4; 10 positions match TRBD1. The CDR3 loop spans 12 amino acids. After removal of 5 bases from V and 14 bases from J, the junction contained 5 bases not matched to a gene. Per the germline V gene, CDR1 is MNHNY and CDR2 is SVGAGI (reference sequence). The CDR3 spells CASSLETGGLFF. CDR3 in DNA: TGTGCCAGCAGTCTGGAGACAGGGGGCCTGTTTTTT.

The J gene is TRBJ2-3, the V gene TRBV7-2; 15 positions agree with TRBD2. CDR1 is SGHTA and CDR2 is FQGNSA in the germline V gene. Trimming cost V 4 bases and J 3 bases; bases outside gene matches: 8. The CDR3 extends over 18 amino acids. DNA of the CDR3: TGTGCCAGCAGCTCCGGACTAGCGGGGGGGCACGGAACAGATACGCAGTATTTT. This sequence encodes CASSSGLAGGHGTDTQYF. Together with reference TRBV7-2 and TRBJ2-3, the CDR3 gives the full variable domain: GAGVSQSPSNKVTEKGKDVELRCDPISGHTALYWYRQSLGQGLEFLIYFQGNSAPDKSGLPSDRFSAERTGGSVSTLTIQRTQQEDSAVYLCASSSGLAGGHGTDTQYFGPGTRLTVL.

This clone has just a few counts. CDR3 region: CAWSVRGQSEAFF. CDR3 bases: TGTGCCTGGAGTGTACGGGGACAGTCTGAAGCTTTCTTT. The genes are TRBV30 and TRBJ1-1; 7 bases agree with TRBD1. CDR3 length: 13 amino acids. V gave up 0 bases and J gave up 6 bases; unmatched junction bases: 4. The V gene's germline CDR1 is GTSNPN and CDR2 SVGIG (reference sequence).

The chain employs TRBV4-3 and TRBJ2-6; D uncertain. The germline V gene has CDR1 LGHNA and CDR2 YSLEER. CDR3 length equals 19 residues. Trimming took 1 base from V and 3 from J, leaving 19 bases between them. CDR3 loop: CASSQVSGLGWVGANVLTF. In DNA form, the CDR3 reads TGCGCCAGCAGCCAAGTCAGTGGTCTAGGTTGGGTTGGGGCCAACGTCCTGACTTTC.

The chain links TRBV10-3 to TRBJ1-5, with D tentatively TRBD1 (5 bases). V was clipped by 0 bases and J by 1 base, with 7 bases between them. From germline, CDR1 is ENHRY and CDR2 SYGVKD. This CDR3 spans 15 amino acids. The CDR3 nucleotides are TGTGCCATCAGTGAGTCGGGGGGGAGCAATCAGCCCCAGCATTTT. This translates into CAISESGGSNQPQHF.

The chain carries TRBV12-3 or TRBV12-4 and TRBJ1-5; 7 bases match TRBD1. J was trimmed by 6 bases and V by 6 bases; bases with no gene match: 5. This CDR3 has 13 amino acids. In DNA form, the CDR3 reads TGTGCCAGCAGCCCGACAGGGCTTCAGCCCCAGCATTTT. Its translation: CASSPTGLQPQHF.

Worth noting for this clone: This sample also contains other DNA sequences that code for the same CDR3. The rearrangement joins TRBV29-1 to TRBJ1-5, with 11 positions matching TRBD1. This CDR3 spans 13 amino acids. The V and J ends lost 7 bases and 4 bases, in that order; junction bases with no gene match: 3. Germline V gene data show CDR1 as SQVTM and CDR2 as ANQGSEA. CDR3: CSAGQGGNQPQHF. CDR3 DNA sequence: TGCAGCGCGGGACAGGGGGGAAATCAGCCCCAGCATTTT.

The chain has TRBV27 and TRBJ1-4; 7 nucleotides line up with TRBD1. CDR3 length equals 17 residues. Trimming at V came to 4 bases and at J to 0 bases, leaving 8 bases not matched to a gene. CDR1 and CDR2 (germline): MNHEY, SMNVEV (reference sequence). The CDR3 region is CASSSGQVLATNEKLFF. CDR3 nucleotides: TGTGCCAGCAGTTCAGGACAGGTTCTAGCAACTAATGAAAAACTGTTTTTT.

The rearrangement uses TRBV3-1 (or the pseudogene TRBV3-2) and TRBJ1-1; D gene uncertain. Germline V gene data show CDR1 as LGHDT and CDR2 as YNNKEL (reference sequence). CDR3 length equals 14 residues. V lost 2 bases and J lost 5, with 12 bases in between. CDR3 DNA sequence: TGTGCCAGCAGCCAACGGGATCGTAGGACTGAAGCTTTCTTT. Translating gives CASSQRDRRTEAFF.

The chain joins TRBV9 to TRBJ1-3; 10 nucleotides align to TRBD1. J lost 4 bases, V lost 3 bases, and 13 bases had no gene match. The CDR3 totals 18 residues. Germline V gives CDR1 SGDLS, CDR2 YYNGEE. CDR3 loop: CASSERQGAFVTGNTIYF. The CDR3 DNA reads TGTGCCAGCAGCGAACGACAGGGGGCATTCGTTACAGGAAACACCATATATTTT. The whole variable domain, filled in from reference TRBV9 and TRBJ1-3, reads DSGVTQTPKHLITATGQRVTLRCSPRSGDLSVYWYQQSLDQGLQFLIQYYNGEERAKGNILERFSAQQFPDLHSELNLSSLELGDSALYFCASSERQGAFVTGNTIYFGEGSWLTVV.